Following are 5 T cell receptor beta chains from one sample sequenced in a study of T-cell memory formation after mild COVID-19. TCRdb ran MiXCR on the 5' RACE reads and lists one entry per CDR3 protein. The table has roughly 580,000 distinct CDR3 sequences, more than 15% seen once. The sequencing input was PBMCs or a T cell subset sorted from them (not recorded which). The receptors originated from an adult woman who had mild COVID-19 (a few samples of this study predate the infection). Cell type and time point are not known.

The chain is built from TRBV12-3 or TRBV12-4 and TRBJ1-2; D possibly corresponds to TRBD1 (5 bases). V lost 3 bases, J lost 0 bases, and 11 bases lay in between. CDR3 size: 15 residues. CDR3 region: CASSLGRGPNYGYTF. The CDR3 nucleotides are TGTGCCAGCAGTTTGGGCCGGGGCCCTAACTATGGCTACACCTTC.

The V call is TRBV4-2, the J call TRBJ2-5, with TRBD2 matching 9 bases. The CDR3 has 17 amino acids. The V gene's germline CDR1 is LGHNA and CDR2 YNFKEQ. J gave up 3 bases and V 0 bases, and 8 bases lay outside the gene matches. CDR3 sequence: CASSQETAGGGEETQYF. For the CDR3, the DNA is TGTGCCAGCAGCCAAGAGACGGCGGGAGGGGGGGAAGAGACCCAGTACTTC.

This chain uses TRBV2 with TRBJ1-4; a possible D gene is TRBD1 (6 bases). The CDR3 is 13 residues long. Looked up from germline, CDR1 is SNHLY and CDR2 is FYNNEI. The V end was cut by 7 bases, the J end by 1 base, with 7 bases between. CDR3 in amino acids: CASIRGTNEKLFF. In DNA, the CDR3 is TGTGCCAGCATCAGGGGAACTAATGAAAAACTGTTTTTT. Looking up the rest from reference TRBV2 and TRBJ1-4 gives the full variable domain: EPEVTQTPSHQVTQMGQEVILRCVPISNHLYFYWYRQILGQKVEFLVSFYNNEISEKSEIFDDQFSVERPDGSNFTLKIRSTKLEDSAMYFCASIRGTNEKLFFGSGTQLSVL.

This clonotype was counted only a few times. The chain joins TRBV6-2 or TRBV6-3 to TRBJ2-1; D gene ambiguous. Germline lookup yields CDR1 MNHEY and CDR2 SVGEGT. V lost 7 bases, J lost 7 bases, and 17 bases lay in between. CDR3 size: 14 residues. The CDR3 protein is CASNPSATGNEQFF. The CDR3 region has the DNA TGTGCCAGCAACCCCTCAGCGACCGGTAATGAGCAGTTCTTC.

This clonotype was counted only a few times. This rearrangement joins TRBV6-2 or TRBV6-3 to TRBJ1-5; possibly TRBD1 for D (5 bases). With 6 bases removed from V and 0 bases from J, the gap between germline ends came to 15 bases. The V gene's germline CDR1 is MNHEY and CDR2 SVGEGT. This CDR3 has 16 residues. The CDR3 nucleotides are TGTGCCAGCAGGAGACCGAGAGGGGCTAGCAATCAGCCCCAGCATTTT. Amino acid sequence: CASRRPRGASNQPQHF.